This passage covers 8 T cell receptor beta chains from one sample sequenced in a study of blood T cell repertoires in COVID-19. Repertoires were generated with immunoSEQ multiplex PCR, while TCRdb's copy carries only in-frame clones and drops some. The table has around 370,000 clones, around 91% seen once. Material for sequencing was peripheral blood. These receptors all stem from a woman aged 18-29 years who had recovered from COVID-19.

In this sample, this clone turned up once. The gene calls are TRBV4-3 and TRBJ1-4; 8 bases fit TRBD1. Germline V gene lookup returns CDR1 LGHNA and CDR2 YSLEER. V shed 6 bases, J shed 1 base, and the junction held 10 bases outside the gene matches. This CDR3 spans 17 amino acids. The CDR3 DNA reads TGCGCCAGCAGTCAGGGGGCAGGGGGTTTAACTAATGAAAAACTGTTTTTT. It specifies CASSQGAGGLTNEKLFF.

The chain uses TRBV5-8 and TRBJ1-1, with D perhaps TRBD1 (5 bases). The CDR3 totals 15 residues. V gave up 0 bases and J gave up 0 bases, with 9 bases separating them. CDR1 and CDR2 (germline): SGHTS, YDEGEE. This CDR3 reads CASSLVSGMNTEAFF. Here the CDR3 DNA reads TGTGCCAGCAGCTTGGTATCAGGGATGAACACTGAAGCTTTCTTT.

The rearrangement uses TRBV4-3 and TRBJ1-4; TRBD1 aligns across 7 bases. The CDR3 is 15 residues long. Germline V gene sequence: CDR1 LGHNA, CDR2 YSLEER. J was trimmed by 7 bases and V by 1 base; bases with no gene match: 6. In nucleotides, the CDR3 is TGCGCCAGCAGCCAAGGTACAGGGGCAGGTGAAAAACTGTTTTTT. Protein: CASSQGTGAGEKLFF.

This rearrangement joins TRBV12-3 or TRBV12-4 to TRBJ2-5, with 7 bases aligning to TRBD2. There are 13 residues in the CDR3. Losses at the gene ends were 5 bases for V and 6 bases for J; bases not matched to a gene: 6. The DNA for the CDR3 is TGTGCCAGCAGTGCCGGACTAGGAAAGACCCAGTACTTC. This translates into CASSAGLGKTQYF.

The chain carries TRBV7-2 and TRBJ2-1; TRBD1 aligns across 9 bases. The CDR3 spans 15 residues. Trimming removed 3 bases from V and 7 bases from J; junction bases left unmatched: 7. The germline V gene encodes CDR1 SGHTA and CDR2 FQGNSA. CDR3 sequence: CASSLGTGYRNEQFF. CDR3 nucleotides: TGTGCCAGCAGCTTGGGGACAGGGTATAGGAATGAGCAGTTCTTC.

This clone has a single count. The chain has TRBV29-1 and TRBJ2-1, with D perhaps matching TRBD2 (5 bases). Germline loops: CDR1 SQVTM, CDR2 ANQGSEA. The CDR3 is 13 residues long. V was pared by 7 bases and J by 7 bases, with 17 bases between. The CDR3 DNA reads as TGCAGCGCGCGGGCTAGCAGCGCGAATGAGCAGTTCTTC. Translation: CSARASSANEQFF.

This chain links TRBV10-1 with TRBJ2-1; 10 bases are shared with TRBD2. The trim removed 4 bases at V and 6 bases at J, leaving 6 bases unmatched. CDR3 length: 15 amino acids. Germline V gene data show CDR1 as WNHNN and CDR2 as SYGVQD (reference sequence). CDR3 amino acids: CASSVLAGEGNEQFF. DNA of the CDR3: TGCGCCAGCAGTGTCCTAGCGGGAGAAGGCAATGAGCAGTTCTTC.

This chain uses TRBV29-1 with TRBJ1-2; 9 bases line up with TRBD1. V shed 6 bases, J shed 7 bases, and the junction held 9 bases outside the gene matches. The germline CDR1 and CDR2 sequences are SQVTM and ANQGSEA. This CDR3 is built from 13 residues. The CDR3 sequence: CSVSPGQGTGYTF. In DNA form, the CDR3 reads TGCAGCGTCTCACCGGGACAGGGCACTGGCTACACCTTC.